This passage covers 27 T cell receptor beta chains from one sample sequenced in a study of cytomegalovirus exposure and HLA in healthy donors. Method: immunoSEQ multiplex PCR; TCRdb's copy keeps in-frame clones and lacks some. The repertoire has about 62,000 clones, 85% to 95% of them found once; the top ten carry 7%. Specimen: PBMCs. Receptors originate from a woman aged 18-30 years in good health and CMV-seropositive.

J is TRBJ1-1 and V is TRBV29-1; D call uncertain. This CDR3 has 14 amino acids. Germline CDR1 and CDR2: SQVTM and ANQGSEA. V was shortened by 4 bases and J by 2 bases, with 14 bases between the two germline ends. This CDR3 reads CSVVRAPGNTEAFF. The CDR3 nucleotides are TGCAGCGTTGTTCGAGCTCCGGGAAACACTGAAGCTTTCTTT.

V gene TRBV9 combines with J gene TRBJ2-2; D call uncertain. Germline V lookup: CDR1 SGDLS, CDR2 YYNGEE. V was trimmed by 2 bases and J by 1 base, leaving 9 bases between them. The CDR3 is made up of 15 amino acids. CDR3 sequence (DNA): TGTGCCAGCAGCGTTGATGGGCGGAACACCGGGGAGCTGTTTTTT. Amino acids: CASSVDGRNTGELFF.

The rearrangement links TRBV7-9 to TRBJ2-5; 12 nucleotides agree with TRBD2. Germline V gives CDR1 SEHNR, CDR2 FQNEAQ (reference sequence). V gave up 5 bases and J gave up 2 bases; unmatched junction bases: 3. This CDR3 is 15 amino acids long. The CDR3 bases are TGTGCCAGCAGCCCGACTAGCGGGAGTCAAGAGACCCAGTACTTC. Amino acids: CASSPTSGSQETQYF.

V is TRBV10-2 and J is TRBJ2-3, with 10 positions matching TRBD2. The CDR3 has 15 amino acids. V was pared by 4 bases and J by 4 bases, with 5 bases of the junction left unmatched. CDR1 is WSHSY and CDR2 is SAAADI in the germline V gene. The CDR3 DNA follows: TGCGCCAGCAGTGGGACTAGCGGCAGGCCAGATACGCAGTATTTT. This sequence encodes CASSGTSGRPDTQYF.

The genes are TRBV11-2 and TRBJ2-2; possibly TRBD1 for D (6 bases). Trimming stripped 8 bases from V and 7 bases from J, with 20 bases between. CDR1 SGHAT and CDR2 FQNNGV come from the germline V gene. CDR3 length: 15 amino acids. CDR3 region: CASRKSGTLSGELFF. The DNA of the CDR3 is TGTGCCAGCCGCAAATCCGGGACATTGAGCGGGGAGCTGTTTTTT. Together with reference TRBV11-2 and TRBJ2-2, the CDR3 gives the full variable domain: EAGVAQSPRYKIIEKRQSVAFWCNPISGHATLYWYQQILGQGPKLLIQFQNNGVVDDSQLPKDRFSAERLKGVDSTLKIQPAKLEDSAVYLCASRKSGTLSGELFFGEGSRLTVL.

The chain links TRBV27 to TRBJ2-3; TRBD2 matches 7 bases. Looked up from germline, CDR1 is MNHEY and CDR2 is SMNVEV (reference sequence). The CDR3 is made up of 16 amino acids. The V gene end was trimmed by 3 bases and the J gene end by 1 base; junction bases not matched to a gene: 7. This CDR3 is CASSFVSSGGTDTQYF. CDR3 sequence (DNA): TGTGCCAGCAGTTTTGTGTCTAGCGGCGGCACAGATACGCAGTATTTT.

The V call is TRBV2, the J call TRBJ1-2; maybe TRBD1 (6 bases). With 8 bases removed from V and 8 bases from J, the gap between germline ends came to 21 bases. This CDR3 is 14 amino acids long. Germline lookup yields CDR1 SNHLY and CDR2 FYNNEI. As DNA, the CDR3 is TGTGCCAGCGGCTTGGCTGGGGGGGCGCAAGGCTACACCTTC. Amino acid sequence: CASGLAGGAQGYTF. The full variable domain, completed using reference TRBV2 and TRBJ1-2, is EPEVTQTPSHQVTQMGQEVILRCVPISNHLYFYWYRQILGQKVEFLVSFYNNEISEKSEIFDDQFSVERPDGSNFTLKIRSTKLEDSAMYFCASGLAGGAQGYTFGSGTRLTVV.

The chain employs TRBV19 and TRBJ2-2; no firm D call. Germline V gene sequence: CDR1 LNHDA, CDR2 SQIVND (reference sequence). The CDR3 runs to 15 residues. V was clipped by 3 bases and J by 1 base, with 9 bases between them. CDR3 protein: CASSISVVNTGELFF. The CDR3 bases are TGTGCCAGTAGTATTTCAGTTGTGAACACCGGGGAGCTGTTTTTT. Drawing the rest from reference TRBV19 and TRBJ2-2, the complete variable domain is DGGITQSPKYLFRKEGQNVTLSCEQNLNHDAMYWYRQDPGQGLRLIYYSQIVNDFQKGDIAEGYSVSREKKESFPLTVTSAQKNPTAFYLCASSISVVNTGELFFGEGSRLTVL.

V usage is TRBV7-7 and J usage is TRBJ2-5; a possible D gene is TRBD1 (5 bases). With 1 base removed from V and 5 bases from J, the gap between germline ends came to 14 bases. The germline V gene encodes CDR1 SSHAT and CDR2 FNYEAQ (reference sequence). The CDR3 covers 15 residues. The CDR3 region is CASSLEWGLRETQYF. CDR3 coding DNA: TGTGCCAGCAGCTTAGAATGGGGCTTAAGGGAGACCCAGTACTTC.

The chain joins TRBV6-5 to TRBJ1-4, with D possibly TRBD1 on 6 matching bases. Trimming pared 5 bases from V and 8 bases from J, leaving 18 bases between. The CDR3 extends over 15 amino acids. CDR1 MNHEY and CDR2 SVGAGI come from the germline V gene. The CDR3 bases are TGTGCCAGCAGTCCTTTGGCAGGGGACCGGGAAAAACTGTTTTTT. Protein product: CASSPLAGDREKLFF.

The CDR3 region is CASSQDARWHYDGYTF. CDR3 in DNA: TGCGCCAGCAGCCAAGATGCCCGCTGGCATTACGATGGCTACACCTTC. J is TRBJ1-2 and V is TRBV4-3; D not resolved. Germline assignment: CDR1 LGHNA and CDR2 YSLEER. The CDR3 spans 16 residues. The V end was cut by 0 bases, the J end by 6 bases, with 17 bases between.

The chain links TRBV7-8 to TRBJ2-1; D is ambiguous. V lost 2 bases and J lost 3, with 20 bases in between. CDR1 is SGHVS and CDR2 is FQNEAQ in the germline V gene. The CDR3 spans 18 residues. The CDR3 reads CASSLKSVAYSDYNEQFF. The CDR3 DNA follows: TGTGCCAGCAGCTTAAAGTCGGTTGCGTATTCCGACTACAATGAGCAGTTCTTC.

V and J are TRBV6-6 and TRBJ1-1, with 7 bases matching TRBD1. The V segment lost 0 bases and the J segment 10 bases; nucleotides outside the gene matches: 14. This CDR3 is built from 16 residues. Looked up from germline, CDR1 is MNHNY and CDR2 is SVGAGI (reference sequence). CDR3 sequence reads: CASSYSRTGTLGGAFF. The DNA for the CDR3 is TGTGCCAGCAGTTACTCCCGGACAGGAACCTTGGGAGGAGCTTTCTTT.

V gene TRBV19 combines with J gene TRBJ2-6; no clear D gene. Germline CDR1 LNHDA, CDR2 SQIVND (reference sequence). The CDR3 contains 14 residues. Trimming shortened V by 10 bases and J by 2 bases, and 12 bases separated the two germline ends. The DNA for the CDR3 is TGTGCCACCAATAACCTAGCTGGGGCCAACGTCCTGACTTTC. Its protein is CATNNLAGANVLTF.

This clone was seen a handful of times. This sequence joins TRBV2 and TRBJ2-7; D not certain. V gave up 5 bases and J gave up 4 bases, with 6 bases separating them. The CDR3 is 11 residues long. Germline lookup yields CDR1 SNHLY and CDR2 FYNNEI. Here the CDR3 DNA reads TGTGCCAGCAGTTCAATTTACGAGCAGTACTTC. Protein product: CASSSIYEQYF.

The rearrangement links TRBV18 to TRBJ1-1; 9 bases line up with TRBD1. Germline trimming cut 1 base from V and 5 bases from J; bases unmatched to any gene: 11. Germline assignment: CDR1 KGHSH and CDR2 LQKENI. The CDR3 loop spans 17 amino acids. DNA for the CDR3: TGTGCCAGCTCACCACAAGGACAGGGGTTATTGGGAACTGAAGCTTTCTTT. Residues: CASSPQGQGLLGTEAFF.

V usage is TRBV7-8 and J usage is TRBJ1-2; 9 bases align to TRBD1. This CDR3 region has 13 residues. Trimming removed 4 bases from V and 7 bases from J; junction bases left unmatched: 4. CDR1 and CDR2 (germline): SGHVS, FQNEAQ. The CDR3 region is CASSSTGGIGYTF. The CDR3 coding sequence is TGTGCCAGCAGCTCCACAGGGGGCATTGGCTACACCTTC.

This chain connects TRBV7-2 to TRBJ2-3, with TRBD2 matching 9 bases. Trimming took 2 bases from V and 10 from J; bases not matched to a gene: 19. This CDR3 has 18 residues. Looked up from germline, CDR1 is SGHTA and CDR2 is FQGNSA. The CDR3 DNA is TGTGCCAGCAGCTTAATCACCGGCGGGGGGGACTCTCACCACGCGCAGTATTTT. As protein: CASSLITGGGDSHHAQYF.

The chain combines TRBV4-1 with TRBJ1-1; maybe TRBD1 (5 bases). The CDR3 spans 12 residues. Trimming left V 5 bases short and J 4 bases short, with 8 bases between. Germline V gene sequence: CDR1 MGHRA, CDR2 YSYEKL. CDR3 protein: CASSGGTTEAFF. DNA for the CDR3: TGCGCCAGCAGCGGGGGGACCACTGAAGCTTTCTTT.

The chain uses TRBV7-2 and TRBJ2-5, with D hard to call. Trimming pared 4 bases from V and 0 bases from J, leaving 3 bases between. Germline V gene sequence: CDR1 SGHTA, CDR2 FQGNSA. The CDR3 has 12 residues. The CDR3, as DNA: TGTGCCAGCAGCTCTTACCAAGAGACCCAGTACTTC. It yields the protein CASSSYQETQYF.

The chain couples TRBV5-1 to TRBJ2-1; 9 bases match TRBD2. The J segment lost 0 bases and the V segment lost 4 bases, leaving 14 bases of the junction unmatched. CDR1 and CDR2 from the germline V gene are SGHRS and YFSETQ. This CDR3 has 19 residues. The CDR3 nucleotides read TGCGCCAGCAGCGTCCGCGGAGCGGGGGGCCAAAGCTCCTACAATGAGCAGTTCTTC. As protein: CASSVRGAGGQSSYNEQFF.

This chain uses TRBV6-1 with TRBJ2-1, with D unclear. Between the trimmed V and J ends, which lost 1 base and 6 bases, there was a span of 7 bases. Germline CDR1 is MNHNS and CDR2 is SASEGT. The CDR3 covers 13 residues. CDR3 amino acids: CASSEVEFNEQFF. The CDR3, as DNA: TGTGCCAGCAGTGAAGTCGAGTTCAATGAGCAGTTCTTC.

For this clone: The junction departs from germline at one end; a sequencing error may be responsible. J is TRBJ2-3 and V is TRBV7-6; 7 nucleotides agree with TRBD2. Per germline, CDR1 SGHVS and CDR2 FNYEAQ. The CDR3 contains 13 residues. CDR3 nucleotides: TGTGCCAGCAGCTTGGGGAGGGACGGGTCGCCTTCTTTT. Protein product: CASSLGRDGSPSF. Drawing the rest from reference TRBV7-6 and TRBJ2-3, the complete variable domain is GAGVSQSPRYKVTKRGQDVALRCDPISGHVSLYWYRQALGQGPEFLTYFNYEAQQDKSGLPNDRFSAERPEGSISTLTIQRTEQRDSAMYRCASSLGRDGSPSFGPGTRLTVL.

The chain is built from TRBV5-1 and TRBJ2-1; D perhaps matches TRBD2 (6 bases). Per germline, CDR1 SGHRS and CDR2 YFSETQ. V was pared by 4 bases and J by 9 bases, with 20 bases between. The CDR3 runs 15 residues. This chain's CDR3 is CASSTTGLSLGEQFF. In DNA, the CDR3 is TGCGCCAGCAGCACAACGGGACTCTCCTTAGGTGAGCAGTTCTTC.

In this sample, this clone turned up once. This rearrangement joins TRBV10-3 to TRBJ1-2; D call uncertain. The germline V and J ends were trimmed by 0 bases and 8 bases, with 13 bases remaining between them. Germline values: CDR1 ENHRY, CDR2 SYGVKD. The CDR3 covers 14 residues. In DNA, the CDR3 is TGTGCCATCAGTGAGTCGAGCACGAGCGGAGGCTACACCTTC. Protein: CAISESSTSGGYTF.

The chain combines TRBV13 with TRBJ1-3; D is unresolved. Germline-derived CDR1 and CDR2 are PRHDT and FYEKMQ (reference sequence). The CDR3 has 14 residues. V lost 2 bases, J lost 7 bases, and 12 bases lay in between. CDR3 loop: CASSLFIDENTIYF. The CDR3 region has the DNA TGTGCCAGCAGCTTATTTATCGATGAGAACACCATATATTTT.

The V call is TRBV28, the J call TRBJ2-7, with D possibly being TRBD1 (5 bases). This CDR3 spans 11 amino acids. The V and J ends lost 6 bases and 3 bases respectively, with 6 bases between them. The germline V gene has CDR1 MDHEN and CDR2 SYDVKM. In nucleotides, the CDR3 is TGTGCCAGCAGAACAGGCTACGAGCAGTACTTC. Translation: CASRTGYEQYF. Full variable domain (rest looked up from reference TRBV28 and TRBJ2-7): DVKVTQSSRYLVKRTGEKVFLECVQDMDHENMFWYRQDPGLGLRLIYFSYDVKMKEKGDIPEGYSVSREKKERFSLILESASTNQTSMYLCASRTGYEQYFGPGTRLTVT.